This T cell receptor (beta chain) was obtained from a study of blood T cell repertoires in COVID-19. Looking at the study overall: Sample material is recorded as cDNA or gDNA derived from T cells, B-cell-depleted T cells, or PBMCs.

The protocol was immunoSEQ multiplex PCR, while the TCRdb copy is restricted to in-frame clones and leaves out a portion. The sample includes roughly 700,000 clones, 80% to 90% seen only once; the top ten take about 0.26%. The sequence was collected from a woman aged 18-30 years with acute or convalescent COVID-19. Sample: peripheral blood.

The CDR3 bases are TGTGCCAGCAGCCACGGACAGGGTTACAATGAGCAGTTCTTC. Translation: CASSHGQGYNEQFF. The chain employs TRBV5-5 and TRBJ2-1; TRBD1 agrees at 8 bases. The CDR3 has 14 amino acids. Germline assignment: CDR1 SGHKS and CDR2 YYEKEE (reference sequence). V shed 4 bases, J shed 4 bases, and the junction held 4 bases outside the gene matches.